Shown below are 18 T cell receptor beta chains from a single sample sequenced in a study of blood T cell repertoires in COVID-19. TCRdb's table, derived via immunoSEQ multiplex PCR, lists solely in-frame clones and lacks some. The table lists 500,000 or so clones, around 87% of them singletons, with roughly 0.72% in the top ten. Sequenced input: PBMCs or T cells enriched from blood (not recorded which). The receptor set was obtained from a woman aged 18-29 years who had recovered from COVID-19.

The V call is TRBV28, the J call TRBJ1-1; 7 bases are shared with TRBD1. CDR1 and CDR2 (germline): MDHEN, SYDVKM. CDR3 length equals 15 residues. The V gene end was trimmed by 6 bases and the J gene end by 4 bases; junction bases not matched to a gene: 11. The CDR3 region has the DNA TGTGCCAGCAGCCCCGGAGGGACAGTCGGCACTGAAGCTTTCTTT. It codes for CASSPGGTVGTEAFF.

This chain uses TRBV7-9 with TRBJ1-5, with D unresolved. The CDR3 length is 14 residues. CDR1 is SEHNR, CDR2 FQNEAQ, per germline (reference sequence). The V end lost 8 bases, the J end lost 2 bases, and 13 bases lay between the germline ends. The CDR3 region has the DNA TGTGCCAGCTCAAAGGTAGGAGGCAATCAGCCCCAGCATTTT. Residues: CASSKVGGNQPQHF.

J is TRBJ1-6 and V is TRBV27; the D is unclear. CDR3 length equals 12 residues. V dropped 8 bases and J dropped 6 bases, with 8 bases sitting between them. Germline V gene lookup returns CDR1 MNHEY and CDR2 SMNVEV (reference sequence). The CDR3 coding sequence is TGTGCCAGCCGTACTCTTAATTCACCCCTCCACTTT. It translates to CASRTLNSPLHF.

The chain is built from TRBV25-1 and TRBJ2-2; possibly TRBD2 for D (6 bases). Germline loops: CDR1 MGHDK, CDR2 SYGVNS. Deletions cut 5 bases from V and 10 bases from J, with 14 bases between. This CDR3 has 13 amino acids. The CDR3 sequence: CASSRWEAEELFF. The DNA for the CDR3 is TGTGCCAGCAGTCGATGGGAGGCCGAGGAGCTGTTTTTT. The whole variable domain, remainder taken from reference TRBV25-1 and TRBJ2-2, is EADIYQTPRYLVIGTGKKITLECSQTMGHDKMYWYQQDPGMELHLIHYSYGVNSTEKGDLSSESTVSRIRTEHFPLTLESARPSHTSQYLCASSRWEAEELFFGEGSRLTVL.

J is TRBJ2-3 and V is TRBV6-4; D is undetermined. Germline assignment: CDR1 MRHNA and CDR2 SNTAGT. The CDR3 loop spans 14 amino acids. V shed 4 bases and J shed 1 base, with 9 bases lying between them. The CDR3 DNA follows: TGTGCCAGCAGTGCCGTCTTAGGCACAGATACGCAGTATTTT. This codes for CASSAVLGTDTQYF.

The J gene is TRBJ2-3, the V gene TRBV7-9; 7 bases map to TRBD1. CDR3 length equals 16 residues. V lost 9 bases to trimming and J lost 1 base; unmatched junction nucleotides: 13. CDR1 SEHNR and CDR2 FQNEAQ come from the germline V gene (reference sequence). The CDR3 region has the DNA TGTGCCAGAGGACAGGAGAATCCCGGGGGCACAGATACGCAGTATTTT. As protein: CARGQENPGGTDTQYF.

CDR3 in DNA: TGTGCCAGCAGCTTAAATCCAGGAGGGAACACTGAAGCTTTCTTT. Translated: CASSLNPGGNTEAFF. This chain uses TRBV7-3 with TRBJ1-1; no firm D call. CDR1 and CDR2 (germline): SGHTA, FQGTGA. CDR3 length equals 15 residues. The V end lost 1 base, the J end lost 1 base, and 10 bases lay between the germline ends.

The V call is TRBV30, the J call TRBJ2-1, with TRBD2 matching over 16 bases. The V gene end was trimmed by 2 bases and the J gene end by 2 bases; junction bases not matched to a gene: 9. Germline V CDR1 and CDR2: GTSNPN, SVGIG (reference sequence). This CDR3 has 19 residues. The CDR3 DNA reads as TGTGCCTGGAGTCCACGTCCCGGGACTAGCGGGGGGGCCTACAATGAGCAGTTCTTC. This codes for CAWSPRPGTSGGAYNEQFF.

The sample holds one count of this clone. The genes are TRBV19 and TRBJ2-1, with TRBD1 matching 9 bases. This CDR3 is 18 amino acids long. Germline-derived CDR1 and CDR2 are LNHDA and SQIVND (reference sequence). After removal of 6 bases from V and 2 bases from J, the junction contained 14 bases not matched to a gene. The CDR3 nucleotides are TGTGCCAGTAGACCCCGGGACAGGGCACCTCCAACCTACAATGAGCAGTTCTTC. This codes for CASRPRDRAPPTYNEQFF.

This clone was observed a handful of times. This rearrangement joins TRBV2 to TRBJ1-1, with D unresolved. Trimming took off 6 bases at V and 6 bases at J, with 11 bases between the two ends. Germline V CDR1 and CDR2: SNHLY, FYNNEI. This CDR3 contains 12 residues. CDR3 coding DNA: TGTGCCAGCAGGACTAGAGTGGCTGAAGCTTTCTTT. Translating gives CASRTRVAEAFF.

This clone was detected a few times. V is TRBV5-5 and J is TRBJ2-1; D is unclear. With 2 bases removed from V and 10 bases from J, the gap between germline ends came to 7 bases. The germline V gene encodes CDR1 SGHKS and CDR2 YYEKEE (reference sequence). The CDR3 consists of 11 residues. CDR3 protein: CASSLVEEQFF. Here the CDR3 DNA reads TGTGCCAGCAGCTTAGTAGAAGAGCAGTTCTTC.

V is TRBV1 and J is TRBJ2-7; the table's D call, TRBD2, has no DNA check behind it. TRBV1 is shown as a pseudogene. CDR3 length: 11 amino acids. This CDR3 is CTSSQAGTLPF. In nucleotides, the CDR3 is TGCACCAGCAGCCAAGCCGGGACTTTACCCTTC.

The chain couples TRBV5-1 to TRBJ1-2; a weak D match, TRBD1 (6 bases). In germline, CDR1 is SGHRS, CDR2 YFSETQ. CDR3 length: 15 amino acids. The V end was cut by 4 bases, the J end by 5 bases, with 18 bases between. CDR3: CASSQDQGLRYGYTF. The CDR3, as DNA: TGCGCCAGCAGCCAGGACCAGGGGCTTCGGTATGGCTACACCTTC.

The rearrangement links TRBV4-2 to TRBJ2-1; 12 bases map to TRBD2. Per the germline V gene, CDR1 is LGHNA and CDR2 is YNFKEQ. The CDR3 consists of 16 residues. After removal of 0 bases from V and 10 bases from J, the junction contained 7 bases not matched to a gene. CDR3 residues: CASSQELAGGTPEQFF. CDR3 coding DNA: TGTGCCAGCAGCCAAGAACTAGCGGGGGGCACCCCCGAGCAGTTCTTC.

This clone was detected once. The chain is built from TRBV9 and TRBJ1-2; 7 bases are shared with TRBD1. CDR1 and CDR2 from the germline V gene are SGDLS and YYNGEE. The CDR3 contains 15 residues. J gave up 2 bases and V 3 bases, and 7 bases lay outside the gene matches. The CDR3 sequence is CASSDPTGLNYGYTF. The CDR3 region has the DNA TGTGCCAGCAGCGACCCGACAGGGTTAAACTATGGCTACACCTTC.

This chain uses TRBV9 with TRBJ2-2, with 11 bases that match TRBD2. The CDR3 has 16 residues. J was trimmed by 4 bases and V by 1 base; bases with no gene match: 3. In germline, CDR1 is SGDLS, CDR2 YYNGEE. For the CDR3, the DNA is TGTGCCAGCAGCGTACATAGCGGGGGGGCCACCGGGGAGCTGTTTTTT. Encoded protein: CASSVHSGGATGELFF.

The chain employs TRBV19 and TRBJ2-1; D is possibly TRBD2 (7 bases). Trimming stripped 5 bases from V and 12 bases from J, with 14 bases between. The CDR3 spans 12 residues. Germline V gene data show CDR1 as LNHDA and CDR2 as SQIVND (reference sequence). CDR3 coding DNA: TGTGCCAGTAGTGCCCTAGGGGGGGGGCAGTTCTTC. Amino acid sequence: CASSALGGGQFF.

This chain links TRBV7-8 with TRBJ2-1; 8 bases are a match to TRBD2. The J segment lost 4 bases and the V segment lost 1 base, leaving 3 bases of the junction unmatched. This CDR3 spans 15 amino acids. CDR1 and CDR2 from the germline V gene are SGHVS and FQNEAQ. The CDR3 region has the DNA TGTGCCAGCAGCTTAGGTGCGGGGGGATACAATGAGCAGTTCTTC. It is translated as CASSLGAGGYNEQFF.